Ten or more counts support the clone carrying this T cell receptor (beta chain). Its specificity is not known. Breast cancer patients provided tissue from their axillary draining lymph nodes. This entry belongs to a study of breast tumors, draining lymph nodes, adjacent tissues. General observations from the study: The data were judged consistent with most tumor T cells coming from lymph node and expanding in tumor. Tumor TCR diversity was below lymph nodes but above nontumor tissue. Luminal-like breast cancer showed significantly greater tumor-nontumor repertoire similarity than basal-like breast cancer did.

TCRdb reprocessed the multiplex PCR reads via MiXCR and lists one record per CDR3 protein. There are around 230,000 distinct CDR3 sequences in the sample; approximately 36% occur only once, and approximately 3.7% lies in the top ten. The clonotype was recovered from a female donor with breast cancer. Some clones in this sample may be carry-over from other donors' samples. What was sequenced was axillary lymph node tissue.

This CDR3 is CASSLGGGSYEQYF. Written as DNA, the CDR3 is TGCGCCAGCAGCTTGGGCGGGGGTTCCTACGAGCAGTACTTC. The V call is TRBV5-1, the J call TRBJ2-7, with 7 bases aligning to TRBD2. The CDR3 runs to 14 residues. V shed 0 bases, J shed 1 base, and the junction held 1 base outside the gene matches. CDR1 and CDR2 (germline): SGHRS, YFSETQ. Looking up the rest from reference TRBV5-1 and TRBJ2-7 gives the full variable domain: KAGVTQTPRYLIKTRGQQVTLSCSPISGHRSVSWYQQTPGQGLQFLFEYFSETQRNKGNFPGRFSGRQFSNSRSEMNVSTLELGDSALYLCASSLGGGSYEQYFGPGTRLTVT.